This TCR beta chain was obtained from a study of OX40 agonist ivuxolimab in advanced cancers. Background on the whole study: Ivuxolimab was an agonistic, fully human IgG2 monoclonal antibody directed against OX40 (CD134), a costimulatory receptor. Intravenous ivuxolimab was administered to patients every 2 weeks at six dose levels: 0.01, 0.1, 0.3, 1.5, 3 and 10 mg/kg. Of the approximately 54 patients in dose escalation, some 19 had hepatocellular carcinoma, some 15 had melanoma, 9 had renal cell carcinoma and 9 had head and neck cancer. The dose-escalation cohort was roughly 83% male with a mean age of approximately 60 years, ranging from about 23 to 85. Prior anti-PD-1, anti-PD-L1 or anti-CTLA-4 therapy was permitted, and 30% to 45% of dose-escalation patients had received checkpoint inhibitors. Three dose-escalation patients achieved partial responses, one with hepatocellular carcinoma and two with cutaneous melanoma. The purpose of peripheral TCRbeta sequencing was to test whether ivuxolimab changed TCR sequence diversity and led to clonal T-cell expansion. The monotherapy dose-escalation portion (N ≈ 56 patients) of the phase I ivuxolimab trial is reported in the paper.

Points on this clone: Its antigen remains undetermined. Base quality data are lacking; no much larger clone is found one base away.

For sequencing of the TCRbeta CDR3 region, genomic DNA was extracted from the sorted cells. The immunoSEQ Assay was used to sequence the TCRbeta CDR3 regions. Held by TCRdb, this immuneACCESS table contains in-frame sequences only and omits some clones. Under half of the omission traces to an unresolved V gene where checked; the cause of the rest is unknown. This sample comprises 30,000 to 40,000 clones, 70% to 85% of them detected only once. The ten most abundant clones make up more than 12% of the sample. Summary of the overall study and its limitations: At doses from 0.1 to 3.0 mg/kg, clonal expansion was seen in both CD4+ and CD8+ blood T cells between baseline and week 6. In the 0.1-3.0 mg/kg groups, partial responders had among the lowest normalized peripheral clonal expansion, particularly in CD8+ T cells. Low levels of normalized T-cell clonal expansion were also seen in some patients who did not respond. After ivuxolimab, CD8+ T cells had more expanded clones than CD4+ T cells on average. The antigen specificity of the clonally expanded peripheral T cells was not determined.

The trial excluded patients who had a history of autoimmune disease or who were on systemic immunosuppression. Peripheral blood for TCR sequencing was collected from all dose cohorts at baseline, on cycle 4 day 1, and on cycle 7 day 1. The samples were drawn from a first-in-human, open-label, multicenter phase I dose-escalation trial of ivuxolimab. Adults with locally advanced or metastatic melanoma, renal cell carcinoma, hepatocellular carcinoma or head and neck squamous cell carcinoma were enrolled in the trial. Before TCR sequencing, CD4+ T cells and CD8+ T cells were sorted from peripheral blood as separate populations. The germline V gene encodes CDR1 SEHNR and CDR2 FQNEAQ (reference sequence). Germline trimming amounts to 3 bases on V and 7 bases on J, with 6 as the count of junction bases outside the gene matches. The CDR3 measures 15 amino acids from cysteine to phenylalanine. The only DNA kept is the CDR3, 45 bases in frame from the first base.

Sequencing was performed on CD4+ or CD8+ T cells sorted from blood, taken in a trial of the OX40 agonist ivuxolimab. Recombination joined TRBV7-9 with TRBJ2-2, with 9 bases aligning to TRBD2. The clonotype originates from an adult with an advanced solid tumor such as melanoma, head and neck, liver or kidney cancer. The CDR3 region reads CASSFAGGDIGELFF. The nucleotide sequence reads TGTGCCAGCAGCTTTGCGGGAGGGGATATCGGGGAGCTGTTTTTT.